This TCR beta chain was sequenced in a study of blood T cell repertoires in COVID-19. Across the whole study: Italy, Spain and the United States were the sources of the convalescent and acute COVID-19 samples. Sources were T cells, B-cell-depleted T cells, or PBMCs; the material itself was cDNA or gDNA.

There are 14 residues in the CDR3. Trimming cost V 8 bases and J 2 bases, with 13 bases left between them. Germline V gives CDR1 LNHDA, CDR2 SQIVND (reference sequence). Authors' analysis steps: Reference gene primers were amplified, and this amplification served to estimate nucleated cell counts. TCRdb's copy holds only in-frame clones and misses some; the assay was immunoSEQ multiplex PCR. That table gives V, J and clone size, and the DNA gave D and trimming. Seen here are tens of thousands of clones, around nine tenths observed once, and the top ten hold approximately 0.74%. The specimen sequenced was peripheral blood. This receptor was identified in a woman of 80 years or more with acute or convalescent COVID-19. This chain joins TRBV19 and TRBJ1-5; TRBD1 might be the D (5 bases). CDR3 bases: TGTGCCAGTTGCCCTTGGGGGGGCAATCAGCCCCAGCATTTT. This sequence encodes CASCPWGGNQPQHF.